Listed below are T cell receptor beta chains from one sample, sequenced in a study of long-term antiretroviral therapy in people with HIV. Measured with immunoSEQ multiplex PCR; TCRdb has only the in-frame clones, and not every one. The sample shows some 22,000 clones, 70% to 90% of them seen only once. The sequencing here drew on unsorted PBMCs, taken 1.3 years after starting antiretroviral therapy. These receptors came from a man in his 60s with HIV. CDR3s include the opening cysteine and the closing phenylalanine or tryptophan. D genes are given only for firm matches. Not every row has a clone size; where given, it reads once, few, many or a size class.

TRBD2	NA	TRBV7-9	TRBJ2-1	TGTGCCAGCAGCAGGACTAGCGGGGTAAAATACAATGAGCAGTTCTTC	CASSRTSGVKYNEQFF
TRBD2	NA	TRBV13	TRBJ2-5	TGTGCCAGCAGTCATGGGACTAGGATGAAAGAGACCCAGTACTTC	CASSHGTRMKETQYF
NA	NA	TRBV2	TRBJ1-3	TGTGCCAGCAGTGAACAATCTGGAAACACCATATATTTT	CASSEQSGNTIYF
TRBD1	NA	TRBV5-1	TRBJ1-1	TGCGCCAGCAGCTTGGGGGGGACAGGGGGCGAAGCTTTCTTT	CASSLGGTGGEAFF
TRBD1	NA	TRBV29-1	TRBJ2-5	TGCAGCCACAGGGACAGGGTTTCAGAGACCCAGTACTTC	CSHRDRVSETQYF
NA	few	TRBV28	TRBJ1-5	TGTGCCAGCAACGCTCGGGGCAATCAGCCCCAGCATTTT	CASNARGNQPQHF
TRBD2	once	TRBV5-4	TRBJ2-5	TGTGCCAGCAGCTTTTTCAGCGGGAGCCAAGAGACCCAGTACTTC	CASSFFSGSQETQYF
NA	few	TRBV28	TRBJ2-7	TGTGCCAGCAGTTTATGGGTTGGCGAGCAGTACTTC	CASSLWVGEQYF
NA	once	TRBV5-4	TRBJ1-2	TGTGCCAGCAGCTTATACAGGGCCAACTATGGCTACACCTTC	CASSLYRANYGYTF
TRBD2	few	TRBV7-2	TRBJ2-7	TGTGCCAGCAGCTTAGTGGCGCGGGGGGCCTCCTACGAGCAGTACTTC	CASSLVARGASYEQYF
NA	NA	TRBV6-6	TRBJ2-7	TGTGCCAGCAGGGAAACAGGATTAAGCTCCTACGAGCAGTACTTC	CASRETGLSSYEQYF
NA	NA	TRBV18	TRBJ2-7	TGTGCCAGCTCACCAACTCGTACGGGGATCGGTTACGAGCAGTACTTC	CASSPTRTGIGYEQYF
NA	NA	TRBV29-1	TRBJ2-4	TGCAGCGTTCTAATGACCCTTTCGAACATTCAGTACTTC	CSVLMTLSNIQYF
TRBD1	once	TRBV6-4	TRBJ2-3	TGTGCCAGCAGTGAAGACAGGGCCGGTACGCAGTATTTT	CASSEDRAGTQYF
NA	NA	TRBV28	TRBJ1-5	TGTGCCAGCACCCGACACCTTGTCGGGCCCCAGCATTTT	CASTRHLVGPQHF
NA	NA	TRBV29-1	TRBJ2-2	TGCAGCGCCCCGGTGCTTGGCACCGGGGAGCTGTTTTTT	CSAPVLGTGELFF
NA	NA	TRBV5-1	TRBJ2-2	TGCGCCAGCAGCGCCGACGGACAGTCAATCACCGGGGAGCTGTTTTTT	CASSADGQSITGELFF
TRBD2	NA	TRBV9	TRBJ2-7	TGTGCCAGCAGCGTAGGACTAGCGGGAGGTTACGAGCAGTACTTC	CASSVGLAGGYEQYF
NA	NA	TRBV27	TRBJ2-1	TGTGCCAGCAGCTCTCTCGGGCGCTACAATGAGCAGTTCTTC	CASSSLGRYNEQFF
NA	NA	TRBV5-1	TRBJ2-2	TGCGCCAGCAGCTTACAGGTGAACACCGGGGAGCTGTTTTTT	CASSLQVNTGELFF
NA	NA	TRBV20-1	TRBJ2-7	TGCAGCCTGGACAGATCCTACGAGCAGTACTTC	CSLDRSYEQYF
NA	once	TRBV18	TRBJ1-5	TGTGCCAGCTCACCACTAGGGGGTAACAATCAGCCCCAGCATTTT	CASSPLGGNNQPQHF
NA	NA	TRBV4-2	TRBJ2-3	TGTGCCAGCAGCCAAGAGGGAGGAGGGGCAGATACGCAGTATTTT	CASSQEGGGADTQYF
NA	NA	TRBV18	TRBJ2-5	TGTGCCAGCTCGCTGGGTTTAGGCGGTACAACGGAGACCCAGTACTTC	CASSLGLGGTTETQYF
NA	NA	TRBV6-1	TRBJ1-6	TGTGCCAGTCAGCAGGTTACCTCCTATAATTCACCCCTCCACTTT	CASQQVTSYNSPLHF
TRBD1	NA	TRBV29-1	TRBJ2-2	TGCAGCGTTGAAGGGACAGGGGGCCTTAACACCGGGGAGCTGTTTTTT	CSVEGTGGLNTGELFF
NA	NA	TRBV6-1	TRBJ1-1	TGTGCCAGCAGTGAAAGGGAGCTTCTCGGAGCGAGAGCTTTCTTT	CASSERELLGARAFF
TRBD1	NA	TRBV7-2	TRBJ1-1	TGTGCCAGCAGCAACAGGGGGGCGAACACTGAAGCTTTCTTT	CASSNRGANTEAFF
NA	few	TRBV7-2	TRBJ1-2	TGTGCCAGCAGCTTGCGTTCTAACTATGGCTACACCTTC	CASSLRSNYGYTF
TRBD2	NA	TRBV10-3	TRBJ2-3	TGTGCCATCAGTGAGTGGAAGCGGGACGGCACAGATACGCAGTATTTT	CAISEWKRDGTDTQYF
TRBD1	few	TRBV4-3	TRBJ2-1	TGCGCCAGCAGCCTGGAACAGGGGAATTCCTACAATGAGCAGTTCTTC	CASSLEQGNSYNEQFF
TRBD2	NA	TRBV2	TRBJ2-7	TGTGCCAGCAGCCCCGAGGCGGGGGGTAATCACGAGCAGTACTTC	CASSPEAGGNHEQYF